Shown below are 27 T cell receptor beta chains from a single sample sequenced in a study of blood T cell repertoires in COVID-19. Some clones are missing from TCRdb's copy, which holds only in-frame ones; the method was immunoSEQ multiplex PCR. Of about 230,000 clones in the sample, roughly 85% were seen once. Sequenced material: peripheral blood. The receptors were sampled from a man aged 40-55 years with acute or convalescent COVID-19.

The CDR3 region is CASSSTGTGHQPQHF. CDR3 DNA: TGTGCCAGCAGCTCAACCGGGACAGGGCATCAGCCCCAGCATTTT. This chain uses TRBV5-8 with TRBJ1-5, with 9 bases matching TRBD1. CDR3 length equals 15 residues. The germline gives CDR1 SGHTS, CDR2 YDEGEE. Trimming cost V 3 bases and J 5 bases; bases outside gene matches: 6.

The chain links TRBV27 to TRBJ1-3, with TRBD1 matching over 8 bases. The germline gives CDR1 MNHEY, CDR2 SMNVEV (reference sequence). V shed 5 bases and J 4 bases; nucleotides not matched to a gene: 4. CDR3 length equals 14 residues. CDR3 in DNA: TGTGCCAGCAGTCAGGGGGCGAAGGGAAACACCATATATTTT. Protein: CASSQGAKGNTIYF.

This sequence joins TRBV20-1 and TRBJ2-1; the match to TRBD2 covers 13 bases. There are 15 residues in the CDR3. CDR1 and CDR2 (germline): DFQATT, SNEGSKA (reference sequence). V lost 3 bases and J lost 4; bases outside the gene matches: 3. The CDR3 nucleotides are TGCAGTGCTAGTGCACTAGCGGGGGGGTACAATGAGCAGTTCTTC. It is translated as CSASALAGGYNEQFF.

The chain has TRBV12-3 or TRBV12-4 and TRBJ2-7; D perhaps matches TRBD1 (6 bases). V was pared by 10 bases and J by 4 bases, with 17 bases between. The length of the CDR3 is 13 residues. CDR3 protein: CAILRTDSYEQYF. Written as DNA, the CDR3 is TGTGCCATTTTGAGGACAGATAGTTACGAGCAGTACTTC.

The chain has TRBV3-1 (or the pseudogene TRBV3-2) and TRBJ1-1; TRBD1 aligns across 7 bases. Unmatched junction bases numbered 9, after V lost 3 bases and J lost 2 bases. This CDR3 has 16 residues. In germline, CDR1 is LGHDT, CDR2 YNNKEL (reference sequence). The CDR3 DNA is TGTGCCAGCAGCCAGGTCGAGGGGGCGCGTAACACTGAAGCTTTCTTT. Protein: CASSQVEGARNTEAFF.

The chain uses TRBV18 and TRBJ2-7; possible D gene TRBD2, 5 bases. The germline V gene has CDR1 KGHSH and CDR2 LQKENI. V gave up 6 bases and J gave up 2 bases, with 17 bases separating them. CDR3 size: 15 residues. The CDR3 region has the DNA TGTGCCAGCTCGCCGGGGAGTTCGGATACCTACGAGCAGTACTTC. Translated, it gives CASSPGSSDTYEQYF.

V is TRBV30 and J is TRBJ1-5, with D perhaps matching TRBD1 (5 bases). Deletions cut 0 bases from V and 2 bases from J, with 8 bases between. Per the germline V gene, CDR1 is GTSNPN and CDR2 is SVGIG (reference sequence). This CDR3 region has 14 residues. For the CDR3, the DNA is TGTGCCTGGAGTGTTGTACAGGGCAATCAGCCCCAGCATTTT. This translates into CAWSVVQGNQPQHF.

This clone turned up a few times. The DNA for the CDR3 is TGTGCCAGCAGCGCCCAAACACAGGGAAAAGCTTTCTTT. The encoded protein is CASSAQTQGKAFF. The rearrangement joins TRBV7-9 to TRBJ1-1, with a weak D call TRBD1 (6 bases). V was trimmed by 5 bases and J by 9 bases, leaving 16 bases between them. The CDR3 has 13 residues. Germline CDR1 reads SEHNR; CDR2 reads FQNEAQ (reference sequence).

This chain connects TRBV6-5 to TRBJ1-1; D ambiguous. Trimming cost V 6 bases and J 12 bases, with 14 bases left between them. CDR3 length equals 11 residues. Per the germline V gene, CDR1 is MNHEY and CDR2 is SVGAGI. The CDR3 loop is CASSSTAVTFF. The CDR3 DNA is TGTGCCAGCAGCTCTACCGCGGTAACTTTCTTT.

V gene TRBV19 combines with J gene TRBJ2-5, with 12 bases identical to TRBD1. Germline assignment: CDR1 LNHDA and CDR2 SQIVND (reference sequence). The ends lost 3 bases at V and 5 bases at J; junction bases unmatched: 7. There are 16 residues in the CDR3. This chain's CDR3 is CASSMAGTGGRETQYF. CDR3 sequence (DNA): TGTGCCAGTAGTATGGCCGGGACAGGGGGCCGGGAGACCCAGTACTTC.

The chain links TRBV5-5 to TRBJ1-3, with D possibly matching TRBD1 (5 bases). The germline gives CDR1 SGHKS, CDR2 YYEKEE (reference sequence). V was trimmed by 1 base and J by 0 bases, leaving 17 bases between them. The CDR3 length is 18 residues. The CDR3 sequence: CASSLFAGQASSGNTIYF. The CDR3 coding sequence is TGTGCCAGCAGCTTGTTCGCGGGGCAGGCGAGCTCTGGAAACACCATATATTTT.

CDR3 amino acids: CASSHPGLGGYTF. The CDR3, as DNA: TGTGCCAGTAGTCACCCAGGGTTAGGTGGCTACACCTTC. The rearrangement uses TRBV19 and TRBJ1-2; possibly TRBD1 for D (5 bases). The CDR3 spans 13 residues. Per germline, CDR1 LNHDA and CDR2 SQIVND (reference sequence). V lost 5 bases and J 7 bases, leaving 14 bases between the germline ends.

This clone was counted a single time. The chain links TRBV6-5 to TRBJ2-2; possibly TRBD2 for D (7 bases). V was shortened by 7 bases and J by 4 bases, with 13 bases between the two germline ends. The CDR3 length is 14 residues. Germline assignment: CDR1 MNHEY and CDR2 SVGAGI. The CDR3 coding sequence is TGTGCCAGCACGGCGGGGGCGGGCACCGGGGAGCTGTTTTTT. As protein: CASTAGAGTGELFF.

The chain couples TRBV3-1 (or the pseudogene TRBV3-2) to TRBJ2-5; weak D call: TRBD2 (5 bases). The V gene lost 5 bases and the J gene lost 9 bases, with 16 bases spanning the gap. The CDR3 contains 13 residues. Germline V gene sequence: CDR1 LGHDT, CDR2 YNNKEL (reference sequence). DNA for the CDR3: TGTGCCAGCAGCGCAGTCGTTGCCGGGGCCCAGTACTTC. Translation: CASSAVVAGAQYF.

This clone showed up just a few times. The chain combines TRBV11-2 with TRBJ1-2; D is unclear. The CDR3 has 15 residues. Germline CDR1 is SGHAT and CDR2 is FQNNGV. Trimming shortened V by 5 bases and J by 8 bases, and 21 bases separated the two germline ends. CDR3 sequence: CASSPFRRTRGGYTF. The CDR3 nucleotides read TGTGCCAGCAGCCCATTCCGCCGCACTCGCGGGGGCTACACCTTC.

The genes are TRBV5-1 and TRBJ2-1, with TRBD1 identical over 8 bases. Trimming removed 2 bases from V and 6 bases from J; junction bases left unmatched: 4. Germline V lookup: CDR1 SGHRS, CDR2 YFSETQ. The CDR3 is 14 amino acids. The CDR3 is CASSLGQGGNEQFF. In DNA, the CDR3 is TGCGCCAGCAGCTTAGGACAGGGAGGCAATGAGCAGTTCTTC.

The CDR3 sequence: CASSQDRRLAGGFNTGELFF. CDR3 DNA sequence: TGTGCCAGCAGCCAAGATCGAAGACTAGCGGGGGGATTCAACACCGGGGAGCTGTTTTTT. The chain combines TRBV3-1 (or the pseudogene TRBV3-2) with TRBJ2-2; 13 bases line up with TRBD2. J was trimmed by 2 bases and V by 0 bases; bases with no gene match: 9. Germline V gene data show CDR1 as LGHDT and CDR2 as YNNKEL (reference sequence). The CDR3 covers 20 residues.

V gene TRBV6-5 combines with J gene TRBJ2-7, with 7 bases matching TRBD1. The CDR3 is made up of 16 amino acids. The ends lost 0 bases at V and 0 bases at J; junction bases unmatched: 5. CDR1 is MNHEY and CDR2 is SVGAGI in the germline V gene. Here the CDR3 reads CASSYSGGTASYEQYF. The CDR3 DNA sequence: TGTGCCAGCAGTTACTCGGGTGGGACAGCCTCCTACGAGCAGTACTTC.

The chain couples TRBV4-1 to TRBJ1-1; D gene unclear. Deletions cut 0 bases from V and 3 bases from J, with 23 bases between. The germline gives CDR1 MGHRA, CDR2 YSYEKL. The CDR3 totals 19 residues. CDR3 DNA: TGCGCCAGCAGCCAAGAAAAGGTTTTTATGGGCTCTTCTGACACTGAAGCTTTCTTT. Translated: CASSQEKVFMGSSDTEAFF.

In this sample, this clone turned up once. Written as DNA, the CDR3 is TGTGCCAGCAGCACCCGGGACAGCTCCTACGAGCAGTACTTC. As protein: CASSTRDSSYEQYF. The V call is TRBV5-4, the J call TRBJ2-7; TRBD1 matches 7 bases. Germline V gene lookup returns CDR1 SGHNT and CDR2 YYREEE (reference sequence). CDR3 length equals 14 residues. Trimming at V came to 4 bases and at J to 0 bases, leaving 4 bases not matched to a gene.

V gene TRBV5-1 combines with J gene TRBJ1-5, with 10 bases lining up with TRBD1. Germline-derived CDR1 and CDR2 are SGHRS and YFSETQ. The junction had 3 bases not matched to a gene; V was cut back by 0 bases and J by 6 bases. The CDR3 runs to 15 residues. For the CDR3, the DNA is TGCGCCAGCAGCTTGGGACAGGGGGCAGGTCAGCCCCAGCATTTT. Amino acid sequence: CASSLGQGAGQPQHF.

The chain combines TRBV4-1 with TRBJ2-1; D may be TRBD2 (5 bases). The CDR3 is made up of 14 amino acids. Germline lookup yields CDR1 MGHRA and CDR2 YSYEKL. Trimming shortened V by 0 bases and J by 8 bases, and 11 bases separated the two germline ends. The CDR3: CASSQEVRVYEQFF. The CDR3 region has the DNA TGCGCCAGCAGCCAAGAGGTGCGGGTATATGAGCAGTTCTTC.

The chain is built from TRBV28 and TRBJ2-3; D remains unclear. The CDR3 length is 14 residues. Trimming shortened V by 11 bases and J by 1 base, and 16 bases separated the two germline ends. Germline CDR1 and CDR2: MDHEN and SYDVKM. CDR3 in amino acids: CASLAELGTDTQYF. CDR3 bases: TGTGCCTCCCTCGCGGAGTTGGGCACAGATACGCAGTATTTT.

A remark on this clone: The junction departs from germline at one end; a sequencing error may be responsible. The V gene is TRBV7-7, the J gene TRBJ2-2; 7 bases match TRBD1. The CDR3 spans 15 residues. Germline V gene data show CDR1 as SSHAT and CDR2 as FNYEAQ (reference sequence). CDR3 sequence: CASSSGTVNTGELFF. CDR3 nucleotide sequence: TGTGCTAGCAGCTCCGGGACAGTGAACACCGGGGAGCTGTTTTTT. The entire variable domain, with the rest obtained from reference TRBV7-7 and TRBJ2-2, is as follows: GAGVSQSPRYKVTKRGQDVTLRCDPISSHATLYWYQQALGQGPEFLTYFNYEAQPDKSGLPSDRFSAERPEGSISTLTIQRTEQRDSAMYRCASSSGTVNTGELFFGEGSRLTVL.

The V and J genes are TRBV13 and TRBJ2-5; D uncertain. CDR3 length: 13 amino acids. The germline gives CDR1 PRHDT, CDR2 FYEKMQ (reference sequence). V was cut by 5 bases and J by 0 bases, with 7 bases left in between. CDR3 in amino acids: CASSLLYQETQYF. The CDR3 coding sequence is TGTGCCAGCAGCCTTTTGTACCAAGAGACCCAGTACTTC. The whole variable domain, filled in from reference TRBV13 and TRBJ2-5, reads AAGVIQSPRHLIKEKRETATLKCYPIPRHDTVYWYQQGPGQDPQFLISFYEKMQSDKGSIPDRFSAQQFSDYHSELNMSSLELGDSALYFCASSLLYQETQYFGPGTRLLVL.

The rearrangement joins TRBV2 to TRBJ1-4, with 9 bases matching TRBD1. The CDR3 totals 15 residues. With V trimmed by 5 bases and J by 8 bases, 9 bases remained unmatched. In germline, CDR1 is SNHLY, CDR2 FYNNEI. The CDR3 DNA sequence: TGTGCCAGCAGTCAAACAGGGGGCGATTGGGAAAAACTGTTTTTT. Encoded protein: CASSQTGGDWEKLFF.

The J gene is TRBJ2-5, the V gene TRBV5-6, with D possibly TRBD1 on 6 matching bases. The V end lost 0 bases, the J end lost 1 base, and 7 bases lay between the germline ends. CDR3 length: 14 residues. Germline CDR1 is SGHDT and CDR2 is YYEEEE. CDR3 sequence reads: CASSLVTGQETQYF. The CDR3 nucleotides are TGTGCCAGCAGCTTGGTGACAGGCCAAGAGACCCAGTACTTC.